The clone carrying this T cell receptor beta chain was counted ten times or more. Its antigen is as yet unknown. Each CDR3 protein is one row after TCRdb ran MiXCR on the 5' RACE reads. This table holds 35,000 to 40,000 distinct CDR3 sequences, roughly 7.3% found once. The data belong to a study of neurological immune-mediated disorders. After removal of 1 base from V and 2 bases from J, the junction contained 8 bases not matched to a gene. This CDR3 is 16 amino acids long. Germline V CDR1 and CDR2: SGDLS, YYNGEE. Unsorted libraries were generated from 2 million PBMCs. These cells had been stored in RNAlater at -80 C. Study-level points and caveats: No expanded-clone CDR3 amino acid sequence recurred across subjects, suggesting private TCR-beta repertoires.

The origin of this receptor is a woman in her thirties or forties in good health. The chain is built from TRBV9 and TRBJ1-1; 7 positions match TRBD1. The material sequenced was PBMCs. The CDR3 DNA follows: TGTGCCAGCAGCGTAATCAAAGGGACAGCTAACACTGAAGCTTTCTTT. As protein: CASSVIKGTANTEAFF.